The rows below give T cell receptor beta chains drawn from one sample of a study of blood T cell repertoires in COVID-19. TCRdb's table, derived via immunoSEQ multiplex PCR, lists solely in-frame clones and lacks some. The sample consists of 300,000 to 350,000 clones, 70% to 90% of them appearing once. The source material was PBMCs or T cells enriched from blood (not recorded which). The receptors originated from a young man who had recovered from COVID-19. Both conserved end residues are part of each CDR3. Each record gives: V gene, clone size, J gene, D gene, CDR3 protein, CDR3 DNA. A D gene is named only where the DNA matches it firmly. A row's size may be missing; if present it is once, few, many or a size class.

V: TRBV9; size: NA; J: TRBJ1-2; D: NA; CDR3: CASSVGAGPNYGYTF; DNA: TGTGCCAGCAGCGTAGGCGCAGGGCCTAACTATGGCTACACCTTC
V: TRBV5-5; size: NA; J: TRBJ2-7; D: TRBD1; CDR3: CASSTGQAIYEQYF; DNA: TGTGCCAGCAGCACGGGACAGGCGATCTACGAGCAGTACTTC
V: TRBV25-1; size: once; J: TRBJ1-2; D: NA; CDR3: CASSESVGTLDGYTF; DNA: TGTGCCAGCAGTGAATCAGTGGGGACTTTGGATGGCTACACCTTC
V: TRBV7-9; size: NA; J: TRBJ1-2; D: NA; CDR3: CVAGGYGYTF; DNA: TGTGTCGCGGGGGGCTATGGCTACACCTTC
V: TRBV9; size: NA; J: TRBJ1-1; D: NA; CDR3: CASSPSGRQAADTEAFF; DNA: TGTGCCAGCAGCCCCTCCGGTCGACAGGCAGCCGACACTGAAGCTTTCTTT
V: TRBV18; size: once; J: TRBJ1-1; D: TRBD1; CDR3: CASSPYDRAGTEAFF; DNA: TGTGCCAGCTCACCATACGACAGGGCGGGGACTGAAGCTTTCTTT
V: TRBV7-9; size: NA; J: TRBJ2-7; D: NA; CDR3: CASSFRDTSYEQYF; DNA: TGTGCCAGCAGCTTCCGGGACACCTCCTACGAGCAGTACTTC
V: TRBV18; size: NA; J: TRBJ2-5; D: NA; CDR3: CASSPGQQETQYF; DNA: TGTGCCAGCTCACCCGGACAGCAAGAGACCCAGTACTTC
V: TRBV6-1; size: once; J: TRBJ2-5; D: NA; CDR3: CASSELGVTQYF; DNA: TGTGCCAGCAGTGAACTCGGGGTGACCCAGTACTTC
V: TRBV10-3; size: NA; J: TRBJ1-2; D: TRBD1; CDR3: CAIRVTGVNGYTF; DNA: TGTGCCATCAGGGTGACAGGGGTCAACGGCTACACCTTC
V: TRBV7-8; size: NA; J: TRBJ2-3; D: TRBD1; CDR3: CASRRRTGSMDTQYF; DNA: TGTGCCAGCAGACGCAGGACAGGGAGTATGGATACGCAGTATTTT
V: TRBV5-6; size: NA; J: TRBJ2-7; D: TRBD2; CDR3: CASSFGGRDYEQYF; DNA: TGTGCCAGCAGCTTCGGGGGGAGAGACTACGAGCAGTACTTC
V: TRBV2; size: NA; J: TRBJ1-6; D: NA; CDR3: CASSESLALSPLHF; DNA: TGTGCCAGCAGTGAATCCCTGGCTCTCTCACCCCTCCACTTT
V: TRBV3-1/TRBV3-2; size: NA; J: TRBJ1-5; D: TRBD1; CDR3: CASSQGPGGRGQPQHF; DNA: TGTGCCAGCAGCCAAGGCCCAGGGGGCCGGGGGCAGCCCCAGCATTTT
V: TRBV29-1; size: NA; J: TRBJ2-2; D: NA; CDR3: CSAKKAGAGELFF; DNA: TGCAGCGCCAAAAAGGCAGGGGCCGGGGAGCTGTTTTTT
V: TRBV3-1/TRBV3-2; size: NA; J: TRBJ1-1; D: NA; CDR3: CASSQRGILEAFF; DNA: TGTGCCAGCAGCCAACGGGGGATTCTCGAAGCTTTCTTT
V: TRBV24-1; size: NA; J: TRBJ2-3; D: TRBD1; CDR3: CATSDTRDRATDTQYF; DNA: TGTGCCACCAGTGATACACGGGACAGGGCCACAGATACGCAGTATTTT
V: TRBV4-1; size: NA; J: TRBJ1-2; D: NA; CDR3: CASSQSTNYGYTF; DNA: TGCGCCAGCAGCCAGAGCACTAACTATGGCTACACCTTC
V: TRBV5-1; size: NA; J: TRBJ1-3; D: NA; CDR3: CASSLGESGNTIYF; DNA: TGCGCCAGCAGCTTGGGCGAATCTGGAAACACCATATATTTT
V: TRBV4-3; size: NA; J: TRBJ1-4; D: TRBD1; CDR3: CASSQDLGTVNEKLFF; DNA: TGCGCCAGCAGCCAAGATTTAGGGACAGTTAATGAAAAACTGTTTTTT
V: TRBV6-1; size: NA; J: TRBJ2-3; D: NA; CDR3: CASSGVGAGNTDTQYF; DNA: TGTGCCAGCAGTGGGGTAGGAGCGGGTAACACAGATACGCAGTATTTT
V: TRBV18; size: NA; J: TRBJ1-3; D: NA; CDR3: CASSPGRSGNTIYF; DNA: TGTGCCAGCTCCCCCGGGAGGTCTGGAAACACCATATATTTT
V: TRBV2; size: NA; J: TRBJ1-5; D: NA; CDR3: CASRDDSGSFRPQHF; DNA: TGTGCCAGCAGAGACGACTCCGGAAGCTTTCGGCCCCAGCATTTT
V: TRBV5-1; size: NA; J: TRBJ2-2; D: TRBD2; CDR3: CASSFLSGGASTGELFF; DNA: TGCGCCAGCAGCTTCCTGAGCGGGGGGGCCTCCACCGGGGAGCTGTTTTTT
V: TRBV18; size: NA; J: TRBJ1-4; D: TRBD1; CDR3: CASSPMGQGLRELFF; DNA: TGTGCCAGCTCACCAATGGGACAGGGGCTTCGGGAACTGTTTTTT
V: TRBV11-2; size: NA; J: TRBJ2-5; D: NA; CDR3: CASSFSGDPETQYF; DNA: TGTGCCAGCAGCTTTAGCGGAGACCCAGAGACCCAGTACTTC
V: TRBV5-1; size: NA; J: TRBJ1-4; D: NA; CDR3: CASKAGTGSEKLFF; DNA: TGCGCCAGCAAAGCCGGGACTGGAAGTGAAAAACTGTTTTTT
V: TRBV9; size: once; J: TRBJ2-7; D: TRBD2; CDR3: CASSDSRLAGASYEQYF; DNA: TGTGCCAGCAGCGATTCACGACTAGCGGGGGCTTCTTACGAGCAGTACTTC
V: TRBV27; size: NA; J: TRBJ1-2; D: NA; CDR3: CASSLFGVGPDVYGYTF; DNA: TGTGCCAGCAGTTTATTTGGGGTGGGGCCAGACGTCTATGGCTACACCTTC
V: TRBV12-3/TRBV12-4; size: NA; J: TRBJ1-2; D: TRBD1; CDR3: CASSRQGDGYTF; DNA: TGTGCCAGCAGTCGACAGGGGGATGGCTACACCTTC
V: TRBV3-1/TRBV3-2; size: NA; J: TRBJ2-7; D: TRBD2; CDR3: CASSSLAGGGYEQYF; DNA: TGTGCCAGCAGCTCCTTAGCGGGGGGCGGTTACGAGCAGTACTTC
V: TRBV7-9; size: few; J: TRBJ1-3; D: TRBD1; CDR3: CASSPTSRTGQGAGNTIYF; DNA: TGTGCCAGCAGCCCCACCTCGCGGACAGGGCAGGGCGCTGGAAACACCATATATTTT
V: TRBV11-3; size: NA; J: TRBJ2-1; D: TRBD1; CDR3: CASSLTGGSYNEQFF; DNA: TGTGCCAGCAGCCTTACAGGGGGCTCCTACAATGAGCAGTTCTTC
V: TRBV19; size: NA; J: TRBJ2-3; D: TRBD2; CDR3: CATAGGPGDTQYF; DNA: TGTGCCACCGCGGGGGGCCCAGGAGATACGCAGTATTTT
V: TRBV5-1; size: NA; J: TRBJ1-1; D: NA; CDR3: CASSSVGRVAEAFF; DNA: TGCGCCAGCAGCTCCGTGGGCAGGGTCGCTGAAGCTTTCTTT
V: TRBV30; size: NA; J: TRBJ2-5; D: NA; CDR3: CAWSRGGGQETQYF; DNA: TGTGCCTGGAGTAGAGGGGGAGGGCAAGAGACCCAGTACTTC
V: TRBV7-9; size: NA; J: TRBJ2-2; D: NA; CDR3: CASSLVQGWLFF; DNA: TGTGCCAGCAGCTTAGTTCAGGGGTGGCTGTTTTTT
V: TRBV12-3/TRBV12-4; size: NA; J: TRBJ2-3; D: NA; CDR3: CASSELVDTQYF; DNA: TGTGCCAGCAGTGAACTAGTAGATACGCAGTATTTT
V: TRBV27; size: NA; J: TRBJ2-2; D: NA; CDR3: CASSSDSLNTGELFF; DNA: TGTGCCAGCAGTTCCGACAGCCTTAACACCGGGGAGCTGTTTTTT
V: TRBV10-3; size: NA; J: TRBJ2-5; D: TRBD2; CDR3: CAISEQAGGQETQYF; DNA: TGTGCCATCAGTGAGCAAGCGGGGGGTCAAGAGACCCAGTACTTC
V: TRBV30; size: NA; J: TRBJ2-2; D: NA; CDR3: CAWTIQVPGELFF; DNA: TGTGCCTGGACAATACAGGTTCCCGGGGAGCTGTTTTTT
V: TRBV13; size: NA; J: TRBJ1-1; D: NA; CDR3: CASSLVAGTEAFF; DNA: TGTGCCAGCAGCTTAGTGGCAGGGACTGAAGCTTTCTTT
V: TRBV4-1; size: once; J: TRBJ1-2; D: NA; CDR3: CASSPSDSHRYGYTF; DNA: TGCGCCAGCAGCCCCAGCGACAGCCATAGGTATGGCTACACCTTC
V: TRBV12-3/TRBV12-4; size: NA; J: TRBJ1-1; D: NA; CDR3: CASKNGVRTEAFF; DNA: TGTGCCAGCAAAAACGGAGTCCGGACTGAAGCTTTCTTT
V: TRBV6-5; size: few; J: TRBJ1-2; D: TRBD1; CDR3: CASAQTGFFYGYTF; DNA: TGTGCCAGCGCCCAGACAGGGTTCTTCTATGGCTACACCTTC
V: TRBV15; size: NA; J: TRBJ1-1; D: NA; CDR3: CATSRDRIQDTEAFF; DNA: TGTGCCACCAGCAGAGATCGGATCCAGGACACTGAAGCTTTCTTT
V: TRBV7-9; size: NA; J: TRBJ1-4; D: TRBD1; CDR3: CASSLGQGHNEKLFF; DNA: TGTGCCAGCAGCTTAGGACAGGGACATAATGAAAAACTGTTTTTT
V: TRBV27; size: NA; J: TRBJ1-1; D: TRBD1; CDR3: CASRSQGAWTEAFF; DNA: TGTGCCAGCAGGTCCCAGGGGGCTTGGACTGAAGCTTTCTTT
V: TRBV5-6; size: once; J: TRBJ1-4; D: NA; CDR3: CASSLDQGTGSNEKLFF; DNA: TGTGCCAGCAGCTTGGATCAGGGTACAGGGTCTAATGAAAAACTGTTTTTT
V: TRBV3-1/TRBV3-2; size: NA; J: TRBJ1-2; D: TRBD1; CDR3: CASSQWDRGNLGYTF; DNA: TGTGCCAGCAGCCAATGGGACAGGGGGAACTTGGGCTACACCTTC
V: TRBV29-1; size: NA; J: TRBJ1-2; D: NA; CDR3: CSVRSKGLTSYTF; DNA: TGCAGCGTCCGAAGTAAGGGGCTCACGAGCTACACCTTC
V: TRBV7-9; size: NA; J: TRBJ2-2; D: TRBD1; CDR3: CASSVAGTGAAGELFF; DNA: TGTGCCAGCAGCGTAGCCGGGACAGGGGCCGCCGGGGAGCTGTTTTTT
V: TRBV29-1; size: NA; J: TRBJ1-4; D: TRBD1; CDR3: CSVRQGPLNEKLFF; DNA: TGCAGCGTCCGACAGGGGCCCCTTAATGAAAAACTGTTTTTT